This entry lists 25 T cell receptor beta chains sequenced from one sample in a study of blood T cell repertoires in COVID-19. The assay was immunoSEQ multiplex PCR, and TCRdb's table has in-frame clones only and misses some. The sample lists roughly 200,000 clones, around 80% occurring once. Sequenced: peripheral blood. The receptors stem from a woman aged 80 or older with active or convalescent COVID-19.

CDR3 sequence (DNA): TGTGCCAGCAGCCCTAACCGACAGGGTACCTACAATGAGCAGTTCTTC. Its protein is CASSPNRQGTYNEQFF. This chain links TRBV21-1 with TRBJ2-1; the D call in the table, TRBD1, was not verified against the DNA. TRBV21-1 is a documented pseudogene. This CDR3 contains 16 residues.

The chain combines TRBV27 with TRBJ1-1, with a possible D match to TRBD1 (5 bases). The CDR3 is made up of 14 amino acids. V was clipped by 6 bases and J by 5 bases, with 16 bases between them. Germline-derived CDR1 and CDR2 are MNHEY and SMNVEV (reference sequence). CDR3 protein: CASRGGRVGTEAFF. The CDR3, as DNA: TGTGCCAGCAGGGGCGGCAGGGTAGGTACTGAAGCTTTCTTT.

CDR3 sequence (DNA): TGCGCCAGCAGCTTCTCTAGCGGGGAATCCTACGAGCAGTACTTC. This codes for CASSFSSGESYEQYF. The rearrangement joins TRBV5-1 to TRBJ2-7; 9 positions agree with TRBD2. The CDR3 sequence is 15 residues long. The J segment lost 1 base and the V segment lost 2 bases, leaving 4 bases of the junction unmatched. CDR1 and CDR2 from the germline V gene are SGHRS and YFSETQ.

The V call is TRBV15, the J call TRBJ2-5; TRBD1 matches 8 bases. This CDR3 has 15 amino acids. Germline trimming cut 3 bases from V and 5 bases from J; bases unmatched to any gene: 8. Germline loops: CDR1 LNHNV, CDR2 YYDKDF (reference sequence). The CDR3 DNA reads TGTGCCACCAGCAGGGGCGGACAGGGTACGGAGACCCAGTACTTC. It yields the protein CATSRGGQGTETQYF.

This clone counts as medium-sized. The chain combines TRBV7-3 with TRBJ1-5; 8 bases agree with TRBD1. This CDR3 region has 19 residues. V shed 2 bases and J 2 bases; nucleotides not matched to a gene: 14. In germline, CDR1 is SGHTA, CDR2 FQGTGA. The CDR3 DNA follows: TGTGCCAGCAGCTTATCGCCGACAATCTCGGGACAGGGCAATCAGCCCCAGCATTTT. This codes for CASSLSPTISGQGNQPQHF.

The chain has TRBV4-1 and TRBJ2-7; 13 positions agree with TRBD2. CDR1 MGHRA and CDR2 YSYEKL come from the germline V gene. The CDR3 consists of 15 residues. Trimming took 3 bases from V and 6 from J; bases not matched to a gene: 5. This chain's CDR3 is CASSHPGLAGVEQYF. CDR3 DNA: TGCGCCAGCAGCCATCCCGGACTAGCGGGGGTCGAGCAGTACTTC.

The chain uses TRBV5-6 and TRBJ1-1; D call uncertain. The CDR3 contains 14 residues. CDR1 and CDR2 from the germline V gene are SGHDT and YYEEEE. Deletions cut 2 bases from V and 1 base from J, with 9 bases between. The CDR3 nucleotides are TGTGCCAGCAGCTTTGCACATGGGAACACTGAAGCTTTCTTT. Encoded protein: CASSFAHGNTEAFF. Variable domain in full (rest from reference TRBV5-6 and TRBJ1-1): DAGVTQSPTHLIKTRGQQVTLRCSPKSGHDTVSWYQQALGQGPQFIFQYYEEEERQRGNFPDRFSGHQFPNYSSELNVNALLLGDSALYLCASSFAHGNTEAFFGQGTRLTVV.

This chain's CDR3 is CASSYGGEQYF. DNA of the CDR3: TGTGCCAGCAGCTACGGGGGCGAGCAGTACTTC. The chain has TRBV5-6 and TRBJ2-7, with D tentatively TRBD2 (6 bases). V was cut by 3 bases and J by 6 bases, with 7 bases left in between. Germline CDR1 reads SGHDT; CDR2 reads YYEEEE. This CDR3 has 11 residues.

This chain connects TRBV7-6 to TRBJ2-5; 8 positions match TRBD1. CDR1 SGHVS and CDR2 FNYEAQ come from the germline V gene. J lost 7 bases, V lost 3 bases, and 7 bases had no gene match. The CDR3 covers 14 residues. The CDR3 nucleotides read TGTGCCAGCAGCTTCGCGGACAGGGTGGGGACCCAGTACTTC. Protein sequence: CASSFADRVGTQYF.

The sample holds one count of this clone. This rearrangement joins TRBV20-1 to TRBJ1-5; TRBD1 matches 10 bases. The germline CDR1 and CDR2 sequences are DFQATT and SNEGSKA (reference sequence). There are 16 residues in the CDR3. Trimming cost V 3 bases and J 0 bases; bases outside gene matches: 5. CDR3 amino acids: CSASDRGLYSNQPQHF. The CDR3, as DNA: TGCAGTGCTAGTGACAGGGGGCTATATAGCAATCAGCCCCAGCATTTT.

This clone occurred a few times. The CDR3 region is CATSRDRGMNTEAFF. The CDR3 coding sequence is TGTGCCACCAGCAGAGATAGGGGGATGAACACTGAAGCTTTCTTT. The chain employs TRBV15 and TRBJ1-1, with D tentatively TRBD1 (6 bases). Per the germline V gene, CDR1 is LNHNV and CDR2 is YYDKDF (reference sequence). This CDR3 comprises 15 residues. The V end lost 0 bases, the J end lost 0 bases, and 8 bases lay between the germline ends.

CDR3 region: CASSTLAGTSGEETQYF. The CDR3 DNA is TGTGCCAGTAGTACGTTAGCCGGGACTAGCGGGGAAGAGACCCAGTACTTC. The genes are TRBV19 and TRBJ2-5; TRBD2 aligns across 13 bases. V trimming: 4 bases; J trimming: 3 bases; junction bases outside the gene matches: 8. This CDR3 contains 17 residues. CDR1 and CDR2 (germline): LNHDA, SQIVND (reference sequence).

This clone was observed a single time. The chain links TRBV11-2 to TRBJ2-3; 10 bases line up with TRBD1. Trimming took 7 bases from V and 4 from J; bases not matched to a gene: 8. The V gene's germline CDR1 is SGHAT and CDR2 FQNNGV. The CDR3 totals 15 residues. DNA of the CDR3: TGTGCCAGCATTGAGACAGGGGGCAGAGCAGATACGCAGTATTTT. Residues: CASIETGGRADTQYF.

This chain joins TRBV29-1 and TRBJ1-2; D possibly corresponds to TRBD1 (5 bases). CDR1 and CDR2 from the germline V gene are SQVTM and ANQGSEA. CDR3 length equals 12 residues. V was trimmed by 6 bases and J by 2 bases, leaving 10 bases between them. CDR3 sequence (DNA): TGCAGCGTCGTCGGACAAAACTATGGCTACACCTTC. This encodes CSVVGQNYGYTF.

The CDR3 region is CATSRDPAGGTDTQYF. As DNA, the CDR3 is TGTGCCACCAGCAGAGATCCCGCAGGGGGCACAGATACGCAGTATTTT. The J gene is TRBJ2-3, the V gene TRBV15; D is perhaps TRBD1 (6 bases). There are 16 residues in the CDR3. Trimming removed 0 bases at V and 1 base at J, with 11 bases between. Germline assignment: CDR1 LNHNV and CDR2 YYDKDF (reference sequence). Complete variable domain (other parts from reference TRBV15 and TRBJ2-3): DAMVIQNPRYQVTQFGKPVTLSCSQTLNHNVMYWYQQKSSQAPKLLFHYYDKDFNNEADTPDNFQSRRPNTSFCFLDIRSPGLGDTAMYLCATSRDPAGGTDTQYFGPGTRLTVL.

This sequence joins TRBV6-6 and TRBJ2-5, with D maybe TRBD1 (8 bases). The CDR3 loop spans 15 amino acids. Germline assignment: CDR1 MNHNY and CDR2 SVGAGI (reference sequence). V shed 5 bases and J shed 6 bases, with 19 bases lying between them. CDR3 amino acids: CASSPSGGGGKTQYF. The CDR3 region has the DNA TGTGCCAGCAGTCCCTCAGGGGGCGGGGGAAAGACCCAGTACTTC.

This CDR3 is CASSSGTQNTEAFF. The CDR3 coding sequence is TGTGCCAGCAGCTCCGGGACACAGAACACTGAAGCTTTCTTT. The V gene is TRBV7-9, the J gene TRBJ1-1; a possible D gene is TRBD1 (6 bases). Between the trimmed V and J ends, which lost 4 bases and 1 base, there was a span of 10 bases. The CDR3 covers 14 residues. Germline loops: CDR1 SEHNR, CDR2 FQNEAQ (reference sequence).

There are a few counts of this clone. This sequence joins TRBV6-2 or TRBV6-3 and TRBJ1-4; D gene unclear. This CDR3 region has 15 residues. Trimming removed 6 bases from V and 8 bases from J, with 19 bases in between. CDR1 and CDR2 from the germline V gene are MNHEY and SVGEGT. The CDR3 loop is CASSPRGGGKEKLFF. Written as DNA, the CDR3 is TGTGCCAGCAGCCCTCGGGGAGGAGGCAAAGAAAAACTGTTTTTT.

The V and J genes are TRBV5-1 and TRBJ2-2, with 7 bases aligning to TRBD1. This CDR3 is built from 16 residues. Germline CDR1 SGHRS, CDR2 YFSETQ. The V gene end was trimmed by 3 bases and the J gene end by 0 bases; junction bases not matched to a gene: 5. As DNA, the CDR3 is TGCGCCAGCAGCTGGGACAGCTTCTCGAACACCGGGGAGCTGTTTTTT. Its translation: CASSWDSFSNTGELFF.

The V call is TRBV5-1, the J call TRBJ2-1; 7 bases match TRBD1. Germline V gene sequence: CDR1 SGHRS, CDR2 YFSETQ. With V trimmed by 0 bases and J by 8 bases, 5 bases remained unmatched. CDR3 length: 14 amino acids. CDR3 nucleotides: TGCGCCAGCAGCTTGGTACAGGGGAACGATGAGCAGTTCTTC. Amino acids: CASSLVQGNDEQFF.

V and J are TRBV10-3 and TRBJ2-1; 12 nucleotides line up with TRBD2. The CDR3 loop spans 15 amino acids. Germline CDR1 reads ENHRY; CDR2 reads SYGVKD. Germline trimming cut 4 bases from V and 5 bases from J; bases unmatched to any gene: 3. DNA for the CDR3: TGTGCCATCAGTGGGACTAGCGGGGCAAACAATGAGCAGTTCTTC. Translating it yields CAISGTSGANNEQFF.

Of note for this clone: An end of the junction differs from the germline gene, which may be a read error. The V gene is TRBV6-1, the J gene TRBJ1-6; D possibly corresponds to TRBD1 (5 bases). The CDR3 runs 16 residues. Germline assignment: CDR1 MNHNS and CDR2 SASEGT. The CDR3 region is CASTERYRGGNSPLHF. In nucleotides, the CDR3 is TGTGCCAGCACTGAACGGTATCGTGGGGGGAATTCACCCCTCCACTTT.

The gene calls are TRBV28 and TRBJ2-7; D perhaps matches TRBD1 (5 bases). CDR1 is MDHEN and CDR2 is SYDVKM in the germline V gene. This CDR3 is 13 amino acids long. Trimming removed 3 bases at V and 2 bases at J, with 8 bases between. DNA for the CDR3: TGTGCCAGCAGTTTGACAGACCCCTACGAGCAGTACTTC. This codes for CASSLTDPYEQYF. Combining the CDR3 with reference TRBV28 and TRBJ2-7 gives the whole variable domain DVKVTQSSRYLVKRTGEKVFLECVQDMDHENMFWYRQDPGLGLRLIYFSYDVKMKEKGDIPEGYSVSREKKERFSLILESASTNQTSMYLCASSLTDPYEQYFGPGTRLTVT.

The V call is TRBV27, the J call TRBJ1-2; 10 nucleotides align to TRBD1. The trim removed 0 bases at V and 2 bases at J, leaving 9 bases unmatched. Germline loops: CDR1 MNHEY, CDR2 SMNVEV (reference sequence). The CDR3 extends over 18 amino acids. The DNA for the CDR3 is TGTGCCAGCAGTTTATCGTTGGGACAGGGGATTGGGAACTATGGCTACACCTTC. It encodes CASSLSLGQGIGNYGYTF.

The rearrangement uses TRBV2 and TRBJ2-5; weak D call: TRBD2 (6 bases). The CDR3 totals 13 residues. Germline values: CDR1 SNHLY, CDR2 FYNNEI. V gave up 8 bases and J gave up 4 bases, with 14 bases separating them. The CDR3 reads CASVKLEGETQYF. In DNA form, the CDR3 reads TGTGCCAGCGTGAAATTGGAGGGAGAGACCCAGTACTTC.